Detailed here is one T cell receptor (beta chain). This specimen belongs to a study of blood T cell repertoires in COVID-19. Sequencing used immunoSEQ multiplex PCR; TCRdb keeps in-frame clones, though not all of them. Of roughly 210,000 clones in the sample, about 87% are singletons; the top ten hold around 1.6%. Sequencing was done on a sample of peripheral blood. This sequence originates from an older man with acute or convalescent COVID-19.

Written as DNA, the CDR3 is TGTGCCAGCAGTGGTTCTAGCGGGTATCAAGAGACCCAGTACTTC. Protein product: CASSGSSGYQETQYF. V usage is TRBV2 and J usage is TRBJ2-5; 8 bases are shared with TRBD2. The germline gives CDR1 SNHLY, CDR2 FYNNEI. CDR3 length: 15 amino acids. V shed 4 bases and J 2 bases; nucleotides not matched to a gene: 6.